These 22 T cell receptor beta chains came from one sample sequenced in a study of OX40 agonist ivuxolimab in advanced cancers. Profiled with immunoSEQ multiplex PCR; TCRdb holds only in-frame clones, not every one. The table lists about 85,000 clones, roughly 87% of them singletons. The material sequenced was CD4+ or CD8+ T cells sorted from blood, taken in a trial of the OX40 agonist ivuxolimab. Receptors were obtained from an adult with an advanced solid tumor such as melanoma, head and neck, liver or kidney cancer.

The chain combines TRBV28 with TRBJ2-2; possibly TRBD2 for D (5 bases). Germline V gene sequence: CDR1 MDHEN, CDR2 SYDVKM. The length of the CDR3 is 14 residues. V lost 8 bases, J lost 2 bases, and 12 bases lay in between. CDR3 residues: CASQAGSNTGELFF. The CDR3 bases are TGTGCCAGCCAAGCTGGGAGCAACACCGGGGAGCTGTTTTTT.

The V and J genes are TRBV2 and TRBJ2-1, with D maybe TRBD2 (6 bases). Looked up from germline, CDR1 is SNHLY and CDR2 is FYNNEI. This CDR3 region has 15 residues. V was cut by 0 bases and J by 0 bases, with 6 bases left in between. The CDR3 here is CASSEAGGSYNEQFF. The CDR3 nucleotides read TGTGCCAGCAGTGAAGCGGGGGGCTCCTACAATGAGCAGTTCTTC.

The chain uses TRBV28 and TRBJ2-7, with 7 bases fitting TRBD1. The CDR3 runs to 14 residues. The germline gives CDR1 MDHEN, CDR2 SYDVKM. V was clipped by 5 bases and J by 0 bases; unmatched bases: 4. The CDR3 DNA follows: TGTGCCAGCAGTACCACAGGGGACTCCTACGAGCAGTACTTC. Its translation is CASSTTGDSYEQYF.

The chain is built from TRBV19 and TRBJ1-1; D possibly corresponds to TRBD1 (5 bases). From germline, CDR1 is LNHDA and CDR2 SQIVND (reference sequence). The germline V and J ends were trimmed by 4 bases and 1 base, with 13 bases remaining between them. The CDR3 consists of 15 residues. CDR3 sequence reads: CASSTPGRTNTEAFF. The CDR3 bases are TGTGCCAGTAGTACACCGGGACGGACGAACACTGAAGCTTTCTTT.

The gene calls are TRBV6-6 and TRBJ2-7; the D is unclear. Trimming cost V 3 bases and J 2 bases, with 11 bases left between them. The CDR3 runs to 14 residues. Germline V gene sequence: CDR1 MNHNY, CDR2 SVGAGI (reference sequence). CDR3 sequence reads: CASSYFGGTYEQYF. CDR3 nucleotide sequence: TGTGCCAGCAGTTATTTTGGCGGTACCTACGAGCAGTACTTC.

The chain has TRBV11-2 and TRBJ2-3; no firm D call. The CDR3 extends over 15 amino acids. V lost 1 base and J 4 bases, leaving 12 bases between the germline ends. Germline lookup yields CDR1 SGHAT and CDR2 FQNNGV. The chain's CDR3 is CASSLGGGPPDTQYF. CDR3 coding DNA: TGTGCCAGCAGCTTAGGTGGTGGACCCCCAGATACGCAGTATTTT.

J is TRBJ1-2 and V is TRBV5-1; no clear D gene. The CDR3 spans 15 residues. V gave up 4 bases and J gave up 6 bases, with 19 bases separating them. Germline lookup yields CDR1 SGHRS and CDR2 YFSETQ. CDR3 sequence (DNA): TGCGCCAGCAGCGTGGTTTATCCCGAGGATGATGGCTACACCTTC. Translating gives CASSVVYPEDDGYTF. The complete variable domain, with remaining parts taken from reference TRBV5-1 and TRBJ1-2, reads KAGVTQTPRYLIKTRGQQVTLSCSPISGHRSVSWYQQTPGQGLQFLFEYFSETQRNKGNFPGRFSGRQFSNSRSEMNVSTLELGDSALYLCASSVVYPEDDGYTFGSGTRLTVV.

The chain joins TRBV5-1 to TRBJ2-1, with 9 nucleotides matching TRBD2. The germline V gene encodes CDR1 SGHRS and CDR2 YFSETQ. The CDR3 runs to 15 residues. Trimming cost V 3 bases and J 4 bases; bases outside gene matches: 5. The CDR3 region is CASSSEAGGYNEQFF. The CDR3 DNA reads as TGCGCCAGCAGCTCGGAGGCGGGAGGGTACAATGAGCAGTTCTTC.

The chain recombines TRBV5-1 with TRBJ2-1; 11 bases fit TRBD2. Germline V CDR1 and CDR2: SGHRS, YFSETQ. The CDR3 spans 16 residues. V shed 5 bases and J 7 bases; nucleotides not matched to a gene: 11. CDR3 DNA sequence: TGCGCCAGCAGTCCATTAGCGGGAGGGCCTGGGAATGAGCAGTTCTTC. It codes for CASSPLAGGPGNEQFF.

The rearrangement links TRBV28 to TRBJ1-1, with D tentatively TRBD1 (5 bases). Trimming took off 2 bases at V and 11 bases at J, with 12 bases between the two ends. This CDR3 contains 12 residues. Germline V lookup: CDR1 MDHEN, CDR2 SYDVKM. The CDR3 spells CASSLLQGKAFF. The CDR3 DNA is TGTGCCAGCAGTTTACTTCAGGGTAAGGCTTTCTTT.

In nucleotides, the CDR3 is TGTGCCAGCAGCTCCACCGGGACTAGCGGTGCGAACGAGCAGTACTTC. Translated, it gives CASSSTGTSGANEQYF. The rearrangement uses TRBV11-3 and TRBJ2-7, with 11 bases that match TRBD2. This CDR3 comprises 16 residues. Looked up from germline, CDR1 is SGHNT and CDR2 is YENEEA. After removal of 4 bases from V and 5 bases from J, the junction contained 10 bases not matched to a gene.

The CDR3: CASSQGSAVGTDTQYF. CDR3 nucleotide sequence: TGCGCCAGCAGCCAAGGGTCGGCTGTGGGCACAGATACGCAGTATTTT. The J gene is TRBJ2-3, the V gene TRBV4-3; D is ambiguous. The CDR3 is 16 amino acids. Germline V gene data show CDR1 as LGHNA and CDR2 as YSLEER. Trimming cost V 1 base and J 1 base, with 12 bases left between them.

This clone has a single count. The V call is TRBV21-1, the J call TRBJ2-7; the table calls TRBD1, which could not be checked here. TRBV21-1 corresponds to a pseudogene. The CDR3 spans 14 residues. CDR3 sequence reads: CASSKAPTGYEQYV. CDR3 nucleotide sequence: TGTGCCAGCAGCAAAGCTCCGACAGGGTACGAGCAGTACGTC.

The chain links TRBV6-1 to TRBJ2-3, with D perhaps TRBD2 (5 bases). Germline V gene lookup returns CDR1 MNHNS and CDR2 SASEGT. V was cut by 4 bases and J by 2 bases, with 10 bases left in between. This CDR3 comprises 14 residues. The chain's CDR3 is CASSVERFTDTQYF. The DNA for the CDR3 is TGTGCCAGCAGTGTGGAGCGGTTCACAGATACGCAGTATTTT.

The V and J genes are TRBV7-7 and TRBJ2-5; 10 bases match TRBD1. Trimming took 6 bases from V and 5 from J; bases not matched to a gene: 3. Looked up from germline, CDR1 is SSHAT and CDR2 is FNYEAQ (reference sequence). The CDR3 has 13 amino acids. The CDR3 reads CASSRDRGETQYF. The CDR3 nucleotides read TGTGCCAGCAGTCGGGACAGGGGTGAGACCCAGTACTTC.

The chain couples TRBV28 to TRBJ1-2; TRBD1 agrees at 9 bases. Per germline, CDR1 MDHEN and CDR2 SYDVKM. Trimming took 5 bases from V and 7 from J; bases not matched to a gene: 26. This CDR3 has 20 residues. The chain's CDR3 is CASSILPSRDRVFFRGGYTF. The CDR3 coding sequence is TGTGCCAGCAGTATCCTTCCAAGCCGGGACAGGGTATTTTTTCGCGGTGGCTACACCTTC.

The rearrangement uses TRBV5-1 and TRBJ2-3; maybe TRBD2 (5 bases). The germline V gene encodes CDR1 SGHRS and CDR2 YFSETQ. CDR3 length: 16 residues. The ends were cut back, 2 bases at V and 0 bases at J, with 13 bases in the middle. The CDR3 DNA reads TGCGCCAGCAGCTTCGGAGGTGCCGCTAGCACAGATACGCAGTATTTT. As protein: CASSFGGAASTDTQYF.

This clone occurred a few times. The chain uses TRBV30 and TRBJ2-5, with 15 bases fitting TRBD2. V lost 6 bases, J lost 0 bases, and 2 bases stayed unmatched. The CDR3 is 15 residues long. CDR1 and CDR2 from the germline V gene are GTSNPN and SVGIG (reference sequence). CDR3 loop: CACGLAGGYQETQYF. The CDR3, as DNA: TGTGCCTGCGGACTAGCGGGAGGGTACCAAGAGACCCAGTACTTC.

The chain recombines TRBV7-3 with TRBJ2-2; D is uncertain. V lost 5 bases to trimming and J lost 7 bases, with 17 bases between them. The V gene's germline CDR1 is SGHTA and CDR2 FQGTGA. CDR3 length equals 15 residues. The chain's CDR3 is CASSLALGPVGELFF. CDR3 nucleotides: TGTGCCAGCAGCCTCGCGCTAGGGCCGGTCGGGGAGCTGTTTTTT.

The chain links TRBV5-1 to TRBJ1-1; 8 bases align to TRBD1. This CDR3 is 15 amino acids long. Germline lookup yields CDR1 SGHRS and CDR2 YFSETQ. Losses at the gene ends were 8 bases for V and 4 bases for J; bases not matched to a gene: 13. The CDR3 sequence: CASKSGGGRGTEAFF. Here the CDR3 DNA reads TGCGCCAGTAAATCAGGGGGCGGACGGGGCACTGAAGCTTTCTTT. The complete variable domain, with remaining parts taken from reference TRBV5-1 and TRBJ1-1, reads KAGVTQTPRYLIKTRGQQVTLSCSPISGHRSVSWYQQTPGQGLQFLFEYFSETQRNKGNFPGRFSGRQFSNSRSEMNVSTLELGDSALYLCASKSGGGRGTEAFFGQGTRLTVV.

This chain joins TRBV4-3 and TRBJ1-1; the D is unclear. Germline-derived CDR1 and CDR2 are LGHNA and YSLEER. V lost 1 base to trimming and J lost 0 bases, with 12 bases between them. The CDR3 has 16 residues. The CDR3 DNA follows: TGCGCCAGCAGCCAAGGGTCCAGGAGGATGAACACTGAAGCTTTCTTT. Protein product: CASSQGSRRMNTEAFF.

CDR3 region: CASSSPSGTGELFF. CDR3 coding DNA: TGTGCCAGCAGTTCCCCTAGCGGCACCGGGGAGCTGTTTTTT. The chain combines TRBV6-6 with TRBJ2-2, with 7 bases fitting TRBD2. The J segment lost 4 bases and the V segment lost 4 bases, leaving 3 bases of the junction unmatched. This CDR3 has 14 amino acids. The V gene's germline CDR1 is MNHNY and CDR2 SVGAGI (reference sequence).